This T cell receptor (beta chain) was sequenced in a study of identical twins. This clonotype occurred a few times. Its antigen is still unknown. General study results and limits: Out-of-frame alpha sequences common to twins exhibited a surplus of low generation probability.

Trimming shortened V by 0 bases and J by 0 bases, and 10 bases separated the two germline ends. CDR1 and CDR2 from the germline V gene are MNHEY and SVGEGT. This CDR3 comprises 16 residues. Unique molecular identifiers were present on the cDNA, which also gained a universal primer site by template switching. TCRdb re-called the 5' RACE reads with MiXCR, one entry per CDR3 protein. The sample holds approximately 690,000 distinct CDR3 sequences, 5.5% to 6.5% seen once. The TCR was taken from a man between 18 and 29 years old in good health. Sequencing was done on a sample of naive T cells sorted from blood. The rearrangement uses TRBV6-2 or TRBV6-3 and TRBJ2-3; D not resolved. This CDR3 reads CASSYSFQVSTDTQYF. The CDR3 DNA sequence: TGTGCCAGCAGTTACTCGTTCCAGGTCAGCACAGATACGCAGTATTTT.